This T cell receptor (beta chain) came from a study of blood T cell repertoires in COVID-19. At the level of the study: PBMCs, B-cell-depleted T cells, or T cells were the source of the cDNA or gDNA that made up the material.

Unmatched junction bases numbered 5, after V lost 5 bases and J lost 4 bases. The length of the CDR3 is 15 residues. Germline-derived CDR1 and CDR2 are SEHNR and FQNEAQ (reference sequence). In the authors' methods: Estimates of nucleated cell counts were drawn from the amplification of reference gene primers. Sequencing was performed with immunoSEQ multiplex PCR; in TCRdb, only in-frame clones are kept and a portion is missing. V and J calls and clone size are those listed in that table; D and trimming were worked out from the DNA. This sample has around 200,000 clones, with 70% to 90% found just once.

The origin of this receptor is a man between 60 and 75 years old with acute or convalescent COVID-19. The sequenced material came from peripheral blood. The gene calls are TRBV7-9 and TRBJ2-5; 12 nucleotides agree with TRBD1. The CDR3 region is CASSPGQGAGETQYF. DNA of the CDR3: TGTGCCAGCAGCCCGGGACAGGGGGCCGGAGAGACCCAGTACTTC.